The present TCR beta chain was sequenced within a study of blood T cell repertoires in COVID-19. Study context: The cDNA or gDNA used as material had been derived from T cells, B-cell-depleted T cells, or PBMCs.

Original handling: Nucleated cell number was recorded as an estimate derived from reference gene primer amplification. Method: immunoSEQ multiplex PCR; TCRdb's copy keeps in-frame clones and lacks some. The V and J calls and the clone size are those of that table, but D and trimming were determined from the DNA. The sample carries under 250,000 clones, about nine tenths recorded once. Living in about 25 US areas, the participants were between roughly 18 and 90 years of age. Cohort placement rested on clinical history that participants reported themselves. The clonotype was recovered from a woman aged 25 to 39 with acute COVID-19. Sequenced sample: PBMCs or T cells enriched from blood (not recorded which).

CDR3 amino acids: CASSLESSNQPQHF. The CDR3 nucleotides are TGTGCCAGCAGCTTAGAGAGTAGCAATCAGCCCCAGCATTTT. This rearrangement joins TRBV11-2 to TRBJ1-5; D remains ambiguous. The CDR3 is 14 residues long. Trimming removed 0 bases from V and 0 bases from J, with 3 bases in between. The germline V gene encodes CDR1 SGHAT and CDR2 FQNNGV.